The 20 T cell receptor beta chains in this list originate from one sample, sequenced in a study of CD8 T cells in Susac syndrome. Random hexamers served to reverse transcribe roughly 0.5 to 1 ug RNA. MiXCR, run by TCRdb on the immunoSEQ multiplex PCR reads, gives a single entry per CDR3 protein. The sample carries more than 200,000 distinct CDR3 sequences, 93% recorded once. The material sequenced was CD4+ T cells from PBMCs. The receptors here all came from a human donor with multiple sclerosis.

The J gene is TRBJ2-3, the V gene TRBV15; D perhaps matches TRBD2 (5 bases). V lost 3 bases, J lost 4 bases, and 11 bases lay in between. The CDR3 is made up of 14 amino acids. Per germline, CDR1 LNHNV and CDR2 YYDKDF (reference sequence). In DNA form, the CDR3 reads TGTGCCACCAGCAGTTTCTGGGGAGCAGATACGCAGTATTTT. This gives the protein CATSSFWGADTQYF.

J is TRBJ1-4 and V is TRBV20-1; D gene unclear. The length of the CDR3 is 15 residues. CDR1 and CDR2 (germline): DFQATT, SNEGSKA (reference sequence). Between the trimmed V and J ends, which lost 0 bases and 6 bases, there was a span of 14 bases. The CDR3 is CSARDQRAGDEKLFF. The CDR3 DNA sequence: TGCAGTGCTAGAGATCAAAGGGCCGGGGATGAAAAACTGTTTTTT.

V gene TRBV7-2 combines with J gene TRBJ1-4; TRBD1 agrees at 9 bases. Unmatched junction bases numbered 4, after V lost 3 bases and J lost 5 bases. The CDR3 has 15 amino acids. Germline values: CDR1 SGHTA, CDR2 FQGNSA. The CDR3 is CASSFAGQGNEKLFF. The CDR3 nucleotides read TGTGCCAGCAGCTTTGCGGGACAGGGAAATGAAAAACTGTTTTTT. Full variable domain (rest looked up from reference TRBV7-2 and TRBJ1-4): GAGVSQSPSNKVTEKGKDVELRCDPISGHTALYWYRQSLGQGLEFLIYFQGNSAPDKSGLPSDRFSAERTGGSVSTLTIQRTQQEDSAVYLCASSFAGQGNEKLFFGSGTQLSVL.

This chain uses TRBV3-1 with TRBJ1-2; D remains ambiguous. This CDR3 comprises 13 residues. Germline assignment: CDR1 LGHDT and CDR2 YNNKEL (reference sequence). Between the trimmed V and J ends, which lost 4 bases and 9 bases, there was a span of 15 bases. CDR3 nucleotides: TGTGCCAGCAGCCTTCGAGTCTCGGGGAGCTACACCTTC. Protein product: CASSLRVSGSYTF.

The rearrangement joins TRBV2 to TRBJ2-2; tentatively, D is TRBD2 (5 bases). The CDR3 runs 13 residues. Trimming removed 8 bases at V and 4 bases at J, with 11 bases between. Germline CDR1 is SNHLY and CDR2 is FYNNEI. CDR3 amino acids: CASSSSGTGELFF. CDR3 coding DNA: TGTGCCAGCTCTAGCTCCGGCACCGGGGAGCTGTTTTTT.

The J gene is TRBJ1-6, the V gene TRBV10-1, with TRBD1 matching over 7 bases. CDR1 is WNHNN, CDR2 SYGVQD, per germline (reference sequence). CDR3 size: 15 residues. J was trimmed by 6 bases and V by 4 bases; bases with no gene match: 6. The CDR3 loop is CASSGATGPNSPLHF. CDR3 DNA sequence: TGCGCCAGCAGTGGGGCGACAGGGCCTAATTCACCCCTCCACTTT.

The count of this clonotype is one. The chain carries TRBV14 and TRBJ2-5; 13 positions agree with TRBD2. V was pared by 4 bases and J by 14 bases, with 7 bases of the junction left unmatched. The CDR3 loop spans 13 amino acids. CDR1 is SGHDN, CDR2 FVKESK, per germline. For the CDR3, the DNA is TGTGCCAGCAGCCGACTAGCGGGGGGCCCGAAATACTTC. This translates into CASSRLAGGPKYF.

The genes are TRBV7-9 and TRBJ2-1, with TRBD2 identical over 11 bases. Germline V lookup: CDR1 SEHNR, CDR2 FQNEAQ (reference sequence). With V trimmed by 4 bases and J by 7 bases, 6 bases remained unmatched. The CDR3 totals 15 residues. The CDR3 DNA sequence: TGTGCCAGCAGCTACGGGACTAGCGGCCAGAATGAGCAGTTCTTC. The encoded protein is CASSYGTSGQNEQFF.

This chain uses TRBV5-6 with TRBJ2-1; D is possibly TRBD1 (6 bases). The V end was cut by 0 bases, the J end by 6 bases, with 7 bases between. The germline CDR1 and CDR2 sequences are SGHDT and YYEEEE. The CDR3 totals 13 residues. The chain's CDR3 is CASSLGGPNEQFF. CDR3 in DNA: TGTGCCAGCAGCTTGGGGGGGCCCAATGAGCAGTTCTTC.

This clonotype was observed a single time. V and J are TRBV5-1 and TRBJ2-7; the D gene is possibly TRBD1 (7 bases). Deletions cut 0 bases from V and 3 bases from J, with 13 bases between. The germline V gene has CDR1 SGHRS and CDR2 YFSETQ. The CDR3 has 15 residues. CDR3 sequence reads: CASSLGQGGFYEQYV. CDR3 sequence (DNA): TGCGCCAGCAGCTTGGGGCAGGGGGGCTTCTACGAGCAGTACGTC.

The rearrangement links TRBV25-1 to TRBJ2-3; no clear D. The germline V gene has CDR1 MGHDK and CDR2 SYGVNS. The length of the CDR3 is 11 residues. Trimming cost V 6 bases and J 4 bases, with 5 bases left between them. The CDR3 spells CASRFADTQYF. DNA of the CDR3: TGTGCCAGCAGATTTGCAGATACGCAGTATTTT.

This sequence joins TRBV2 and TRBJ2-1; either TRBD1 or TRBD2 may fit D (5 bases each). This CDR3 comprises 12 residues. The V gene lost 4 bases and the J gene lost 8 bases, with 9 bases spanning the gap. Germline V gives CDR1 SNHLY, CDR2 FYNNEI. CDR3 region: CASSVSGHEQFF. The CDR3 DNA reads TGTGCCAGCAGTGTGTCGGGGCATGAGCAGTTCTTC.

This chain connects TRBV2 to TRBJ2-7; D uncertain. The ends were cut back, 5 bases at V and 5 bases at J, with 10 bases in the middle. This CDR3 contains 12 residues. From germline, CDR1 is SNHLY and CDR2 FYNNEI. The CDR3 spells CASSWASDEQYV. Written as DNA, the CDR3 is TGTGCCAGCAGTTGGGCCAGCGACGAGCAGTACGTC.

The rearrangement joins TRBV20-1 to TRBJ1-4, with TRBD1 identical over 9 bases. The CDR3 runs to 14 residues. The V gene's germline CDR1 is DFQATT and CDR2 SNEGSKA (reference sequence). V lost 2 bases to trimming and J lost 7 bases; unmatched junction nucleotides: 5. CDR3 nucleotide sequence: TGCAGTGCTAGATTCCCGACAGGGGGTGAAAAACTGTTTTTT. Translating it yields CSARFPTGGEKLFF.

The chain links TRBV5-6 to TRBJ1-5; TRBD1 agrees at 9 bases. V lost 3 bases and J lost 4; bases outside the gene matches: 5. Germline CDR1 SGHDT, CDR2 YYEEEE. The CDR3 contains 15 residues. This CDR3 reads CASSSTGTGNQPQHF. CDR3 DNA sequence: TGTGCCAGCAGCTCGACCGGGACAGGGAATCAGCCCCAGCATTTT.

The J gene is TRBJ2-4, the V gene TRBV5-4; TRBD1 is a possible D gene (6 bases). The germline V and J ends were trimmed by 4 bases and 2 bases, with 10 bases remaining between them. In germline, CDR1 is SGHNT, CDR2 YYREEE (reference sequence). The CDR3 sequence is 14 residues long. CDR3 DNA: TGTGCCAGCAGCCGACAGGACTCCAAAAACATTCAGTACTTC. Translating gives CASSRQDSKNIQYF. Together with reference TRBV5-4 and TRBJ2-4, the CDR3 gives the full variable domain: ETGVTQSPTHLIKTRGQQVTLRCSSQSGHNTVSWYQQALGQGPQFIFQYYREEENGRGNFPPRFSGLQFPNYSSELNVNALELDDSALYLCASSRQDSKNIQYFGAGTRLSVL.

The chain joins TRBV3-1 to TRBJ2-7; D uncertain. This CDR3 comprises 12 residues. Germline CDR1 and CDR2: LGHDT and YNNKEL (reference sequence). The germline V and J ends were trimmed by 3 bases and 3 bases, with 6 bases remaining between them. The CDR3 coding sequence is TGTGCCAGCAGCCACCCCAGCTACGAGCAGTACTTC. Translation gives CASSHPSYEQYF.

The CDR3 DNA reads TGTGCCAGCAGTCCAGACAGGGGGCCTAGCGGCTACACCTTC. Residues: CASSPDRGPSGYTF. This rearrangement joins TRBV12-3 or TRBV12-4 to TRBJ1-2; the match to TRBD1 covers 10 bases. This CDR3 is built from 14 residues. With V trimmed by 5 bases and J by 8 bases, 8 bases remained unmatched.

The chain carries TRBV9 and TRBJ2-3; D might be TRBD2 (5 bases). CDR3 length: 14 residues. Trimming took off 5 bases at V and 0 bases at J, with 10 bases between the two ends. Germline-derived CDR1 and CDR2 are SGDLS and YYNGEE. The CDR3 DNA sequence: TGTGCCAGCAGAAGTTCGGGAAGCACAGATACGCAGTATTTT. This sequence encodes CASRSSGSTDTQYF. Looking up the rest from reference TRBV9 and TRBJ2-3 gives the full variable domain: DSGVTQTPKHLITATGQRVTLRCSPRSGDLSVYWYQQSLDQGLQFLIQYYNGEERAKGNILERFSAQQFPDLHSELNLSSLELGDSALYFCASRSSGSTDTQYFGPGTRLTVL.

The chain links TRBV28 to TRBJ1-2, with D perhaps matching TRBD1 (5 bases). Germline V CDR1 and CDR2: MDHEN, SYDVKM. The CDR3 consists of 15 residues. Trimming removed 6 bases from V and 3 bases from J, with 17 bases in between. Written as DNA, the CDR3 is TGTGCCAGCAGGTTCACACCGCGAGGGGACTATGGCTACACCTTC. Translation: CASRFTPRGDYGYTF.